This TCR beta chain was retrieved from a study of T-cell reconstitution after alpha-beta-depleted transplantation in children (dated by TCRdb to the mid-2010s). General notes on the study: The study quantitatively tracked T-cell immune reconstitution after TCRalphabeta/CD19-depleted allogeneic hematopoietic cell transplantation in children using TCR repertoire profiling.

The receptor library was made with PCR. TCRdb names Illumina HiSeq 2500 as the instrument used. Molecular barcoding was employed in the preparation of TCR libraries, with unique molecular identifiers being used to normalize TCRbeta repertoire quantification. Through fastp at Q25 and MiXCR, TCRdb rebuilt clones from the public reads, retaining in-frame beta chains. Rows matching on CDR3 protein sequence are summarized as one entry with the most common DNA and genes. Here the sample has a few hundred thousand distinct CDR3 sequences; over 20% occur a single time. The ten largest clones take up approximately 33% of the sample. The sample's treatment or condition label, decoded: allogeneic hematopoietic cell transplantation with graft depleted of TCRalphabeta T cells and CD19 B cells. The transplant recipients were children given TCRalphabeta/CD19-depleted allogeneic hematopoietic cell grafts. Of note for this clonotype: The antigen this receptor binds is unknown. Base qualities are not recorded, but no much larger clone differs from it by a single base.

The investigation overall reported the following: In some patients, high TCRbeta diversity at day 60 was attributed to recipient T cells and intrathymic progenitors that had survived conditioning. Apparently early alphabetaT-cell count recovery about two months after transplant reportedly relied on only several hundred rapidly expanded clones derived from non-depleted graft cells. Over the following months the frequencies of hyperexpanded clones went down, and after one year T-cell counts and TCRbeta diversity were mostly credited to newly produced T cells.

The cysteine opens and the phenylalanine closes a CDR3 of 16 amino acids. Left in the record is the CDR3 DNA by itself, 48 bases read in frame from the first base. Via the germline V gene, CDR1 is SGHVS and CDR2 FQNEAQ. Trimming removed 1 base from V and 3 bases from J; the gene matches leave 7 bases unexplained. Recombination connected TRBV7-8 to TRBJ2-7, with 9 bases aligning to TRBD2. This receptor was identified in a boy under three years old with Wiskott-Aldrich syndrome, due to receive a stem cell transplant. The input for sequencing was PBMCs, taken before TCRalphabeta/CD19-depleted stem cell transplant. The nucleotide sequence reads as follows: TGTGCCAGCAGCTTAGAAGGTAGCGGGAGTATCTACGAGCAGTACTTC. Its product reads: CASSLEGSGSIYEQYF.